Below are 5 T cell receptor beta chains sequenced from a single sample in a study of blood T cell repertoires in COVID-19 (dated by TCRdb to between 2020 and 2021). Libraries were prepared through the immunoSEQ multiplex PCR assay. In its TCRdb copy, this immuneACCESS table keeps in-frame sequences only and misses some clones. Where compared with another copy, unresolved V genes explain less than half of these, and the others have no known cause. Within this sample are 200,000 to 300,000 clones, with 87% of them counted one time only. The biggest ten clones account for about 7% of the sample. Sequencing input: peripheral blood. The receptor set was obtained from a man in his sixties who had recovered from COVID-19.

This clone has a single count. The DNA for the CDR3 is TGTGCCAGCAGTTACTCCTCGGGGGGCTACAATGAGCAGTTCTTC. Translation: CASSYSSGGYNEQFF. The chain combines TRBV6-5 with TRBJ2-1; TRBD2 matches at 7 bases. The CDR3 spans 15 residues. The ends lost 0 bases at V and 3 bases at J; junction bases unmatched: 2. Per germline, CDR1 MNHEY and CDR2 SVGAGI.

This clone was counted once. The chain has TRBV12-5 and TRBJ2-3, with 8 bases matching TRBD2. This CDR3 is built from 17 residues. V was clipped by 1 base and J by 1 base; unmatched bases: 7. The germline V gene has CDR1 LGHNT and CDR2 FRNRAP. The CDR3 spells CASGLALAGRGTDTQYF. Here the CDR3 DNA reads TGTGCTAGTGGTTTGGCCTTAGCGGGGAGGGGCACAGATACGCAGTATTTT.

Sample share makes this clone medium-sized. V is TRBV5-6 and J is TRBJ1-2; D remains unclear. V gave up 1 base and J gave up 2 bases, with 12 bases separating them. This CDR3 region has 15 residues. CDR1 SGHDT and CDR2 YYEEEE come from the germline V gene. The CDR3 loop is CASSLPTGINYGYTF. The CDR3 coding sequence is TGTGCCAGCAGCTTGCCGACGGGGATCAACTATGGCTACACCTTC.

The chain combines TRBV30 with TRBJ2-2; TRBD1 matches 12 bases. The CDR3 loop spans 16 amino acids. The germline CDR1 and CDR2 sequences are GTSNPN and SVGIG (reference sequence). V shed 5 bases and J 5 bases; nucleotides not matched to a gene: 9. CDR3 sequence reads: CAWVGTGGADTGELFF. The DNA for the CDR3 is TGTGCCTGGGTCGGGACAGGGGGCGCAGATACCGGGGAGCTGTTTTTT.

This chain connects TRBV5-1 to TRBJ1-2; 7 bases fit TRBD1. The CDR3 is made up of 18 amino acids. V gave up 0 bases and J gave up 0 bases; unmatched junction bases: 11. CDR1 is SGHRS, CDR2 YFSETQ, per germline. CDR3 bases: TGCGCCAGCAGCTTGGGCGGAATATTGACAGGGACTAACTATGGCTACACCTTC. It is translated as CASSLGGILTGTNYGYTF. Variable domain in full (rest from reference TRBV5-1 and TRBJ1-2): KAGVTQTPRYLIKTRGQQVTLSCSPISGHRSVSWYQQTPGQGLQFLFEYFSETQRNKGNFPGRFSGRQFSNSRSEMNVSTLELGDSALYLCASSLGGILTGTNYGYTFGSGTRLTVV.